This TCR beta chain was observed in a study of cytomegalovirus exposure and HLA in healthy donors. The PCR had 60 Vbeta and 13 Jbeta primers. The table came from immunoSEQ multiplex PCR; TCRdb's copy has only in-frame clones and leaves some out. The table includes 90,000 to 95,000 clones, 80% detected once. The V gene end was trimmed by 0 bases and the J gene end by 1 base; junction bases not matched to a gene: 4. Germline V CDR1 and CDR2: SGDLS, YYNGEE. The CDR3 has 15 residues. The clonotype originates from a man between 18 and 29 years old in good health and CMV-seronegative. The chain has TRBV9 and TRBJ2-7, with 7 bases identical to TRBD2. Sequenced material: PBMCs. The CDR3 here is CASSVGGGGSYEQYF. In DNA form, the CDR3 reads TGTGCCAGCAGCGTAGGGGGCGGGGGATCCTACGAGCAGTACTTC. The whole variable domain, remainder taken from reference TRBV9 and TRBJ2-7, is DSGVTQTPKHLITATGQRVTLRCSPRSGDLSVYWYQQSLDQGLQFLIQYYNGEERAKGNILERFSAQQFPDLHSELNLSSLELGDSALYFCASSVGGGGSYEQYFGPGTRLTVT.